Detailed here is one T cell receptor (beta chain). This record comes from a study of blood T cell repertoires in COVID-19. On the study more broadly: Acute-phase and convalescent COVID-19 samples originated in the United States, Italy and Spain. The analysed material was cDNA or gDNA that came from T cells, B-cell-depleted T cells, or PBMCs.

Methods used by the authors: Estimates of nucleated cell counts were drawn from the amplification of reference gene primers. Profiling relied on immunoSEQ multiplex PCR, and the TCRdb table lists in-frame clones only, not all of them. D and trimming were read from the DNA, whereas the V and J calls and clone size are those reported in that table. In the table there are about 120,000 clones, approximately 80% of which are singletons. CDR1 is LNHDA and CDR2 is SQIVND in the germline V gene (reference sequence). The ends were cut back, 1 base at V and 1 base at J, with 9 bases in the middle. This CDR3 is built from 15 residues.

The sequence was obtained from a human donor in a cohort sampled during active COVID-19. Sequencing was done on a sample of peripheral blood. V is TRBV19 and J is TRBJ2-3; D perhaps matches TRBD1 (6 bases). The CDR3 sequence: CASSIAHRGTDTQYF. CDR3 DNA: TGTGCCAGTAGTATAGCCCACAGGGGCACAGATACGCAGTATTTT.